Each of the 15 T cell receptor beta chains below was sequenced from the same sample in a study of T cells in Graves' hyperthyroidism and ophthalmopathy. Amplified TCR beta CDR3 regions came from RNA transcripts. RT-PCR in the first round (using the HTBI primer set) targeted the TCR CDR3. TCRdb processed the multiplex PCR reads anew with MiXCR; each CDR3 protein has one entry. Counted here are around 440,000 distinct CDR3 sequences, approximately 14% occurring once; the ten biggest clones make up less than 15%. The sample taken for sequencing was blood. The receptor source for this set is a woman aged 18 to 35 with Graves' hyperthyroidism.

The rearrangement uses TRBV28 and TRBJ1-5; D not resolved. The V gene lost 3 bases and the J gene lost 9 bases, with 12 bases spanning the gap. Germline CDR1 reads MDHEN; CDR2 reads SYDVKM. This CDR3 spans 13 amino acids. As DNA, the CDR3 is TGTGCCAGCAGTTTCCCCAGGTTAGGGCCCCAGCATTTT. Amino acid sequence: CASSFPRLGPQHF.

This chain links TRBV11-2 with TRBJ1-1; a weak D match, TRBD1 (5 bases). The CDR3 runs to 16 residues. The germline CDR1 and CDR2 sequences are SGHAT and FQNNGV. V was cut by 5 bases and J by 3 bases, with 19 bases left in between. CDR3 protein: CASSSRALGDYTEAFF. DNA of the CDR3: TGTGCCAGCAGCAGCCGGGCCTTAGGGGATTACACTGAAGCTTTCTTT.

This clonotype was detected many times. V gene TRBV11-2 combines with J gene TRBJ2-1; 8 bases are shared with TRBD1. Germline values: CDR1 SGHAT, CDR2 FQNNGV. The CDR3 length is 14 residues. The V and J ends lost 5 bases and 1 base, in that order; junction bases with no gene match: 1. CDR3 nucleotides: TGTGCCAGCAGCAGACAGGGGTCCTACAATGAGCAGTTCTTC. The encoded protein is CASSRQGSYNEQFF.

This clonotype was seen many times. This chain uses TRBV5-1 with TRBJ1-2, with 9 nucleotides matching TRBD1. V gave up 3 bases and J gave up 6 bases; unmatched junction bases: 0. CDR3 length: 12 residues. Germline V lookup: CDR1 SGHRS, CDR2 YFSETQ. The CDR3 loop reads CASSWDRDGYTF. CDR3 bases: TGCGCCAGCAGCTGGGACAGGGATGGCTACACCTTC.

The chain joins TRBV5-1 to TRBJ1-2, with a possible D match to TRBD1 (6 bases). Germline-derived CDR1 and CDR2 are SGHRS and YFSETQ. The CDR3 is 16 amino acids. Trimming removed 4 bases at V and 0 bases at J, with 16 bases between. CDR3 in DNA: TGCGCCAGCAGCCCGGCGCAGGGGACTGCTAACTATGGCTACACCTTC. The encoded protein is CASSPAQGTANYGYTF.

This clonotype was recorded at least ten times. The chain carries TRBV20-1 and TRBJ2-7, with D possibly TRBD2 on 6 matching bases. CDR1 DFQATT and CDR2 SNEGSKA come from the germline V gene (reference sequence). Trimming took 6 bases from V and 4 from J, leaving 19 bases between them. The CDR3 runs to 14 residues. The CDR3: CSAPPGGNGYEQYF. The CDR3 nucleotides are TGCAGTGCCCCCCCGGGCGGGAATGGGTACGAGCAGTACTTC.

The V gene is TRBV4-2, the J gene TRBJ2-6; a possible D gene is TRBD1 (5 bases). V lost 0 bases and J 1 base, leaving 13 bases between the germline ends. The CDR3 totals 18 residues. Germline lookup yields CDR1 LGHNA and CDR2 YNFKEQ. The CDR3 protein is CASSQDLSGRSGANVLTF. The CDR3 DNA reads as TGTGCCAGCAGCCAAGATTTGTCAGGGCGTTCTGGGGCCAACGTCCTGACTTTC.

The chain uses TRBV7-9 and TRBJ2-7; 10 nucleotides line up with TRBD1. Trimming cost V 1 base and J 6 bases; bases outside gene matches: 3. Germline values: CDR1 SEHNR, CDR2 FQNEAQ (reference sequence). The CDR3 runs 14 residues. The CDR3 bases are TGTGCCAGCAGCTTAGTAGGGACAGGGGCCGAGCAGTACTTC. This translates into CASSLVGTGAEQYF.

V and J are TRBV28 and TRBJ1-5, with 8 bases fitting TRBD1. This CDR3 region has 15 residues. Looked up from germline, CDR1 is MDHEN and CDR2 is SYDVKM. J was trimmed by 3 bases and V by 6 bases; bases with no gene match: 7. In nucleotides, the CDR3 is TGTGCCAGCAGCTCCGACAGGGGATACAATCAGCCCCAGCATTTT. Encoded protein: CASSSDRGYNQPQHF.

The chain links TRBV7-9 to TRBJ2-5, with a tentative D call TRBD1 (8 bases). The V gene lost 5 bases and the J gene lost 5 bases, with 24 bases spanning the gap. The CDR3 has 17 residues. Per the germline V gene, CDR1 is SEHNR and CDR2 is FQNEAQ (reference sequence). CDR3 in amino acids: CASSPREAGGSPETQYF. The CDR3 DNA follows: TGTGCCAGCAGCCCCCGGGAGGCAGGGGGCAGTCCGGAGACCCAGTACTTC.

Details on this clonotype: An end of the junction does not agree with germline; a read error may underlie this. V and J are TRBV12-3 or TRBV12-4 and TRBJ1-5; D may be TRBD1 (6 bases). This CDR3 is 14 amino acids long. The CDR3: CASTMRLGGQPQRF. The CDR3 DNA sequence: TGTGCCAGCACCATGCGGCTCGGGGGCCAGCCCCAGCGTTTT.

The table lists this clonotype with many counts. The chain is built from TRBV11-2 and TRBJ2-3; a weak D match, TRBD2 (5 bases). The CDR3 is 12 amino acids. Germline lookup yields CDR1 SGHAT and CDR2 FQNNGV. Trimming stripped 5 bases from V and 8 bases from J, with 11 bases between. CDR3 bases: TGTGCCAGCAGCGGTGGAGGTAGTACGCAGTATTTT. Protein: CASSGGGSTQYF.

This clonotype was seen a few times. The rearrangement uses TRBV24-1 and TRBJ2-2, with D hard to call. V gave up 5 bases and J gave up 6 bases, with 9 bases separating them. The CDR3 loop spans 13 amino acids. The V gene's germline CDR1 is KGHDR and CDR2 SFDVKD. In DNA, the CDR3 is TGTGCCACCAGTGGAAGTCCCGCCGGGGAGCTGTTTTTT. Translation: CATSGSPAGELFF.

This clonotype was found many times. The chain combines TRBV2 with TRBJ2-2; D gene uncertain. This CDR3 has 13 amino acids. With 7 bases removed from V and 8 bases from J, the gap between germline ends came to 14 bases. The germline gives CDR1 SNHLY, CDR2 FYNNEI. CDR3: CASNRVPRGELFF. The CDR3 DNA follows: TGTGCCAGCAATCGGGTACCGCGAGGGGAGCTGTTTTTT.

This clonotype has a count of ten or more. V is TRBV6-2 or TRBV6-3 and J is TRBJ2-2; no clear D gene. V lost 6 bases and J lost 4, with 9 bases in between. Germline V gene sequence: CDR1 MNHEY, CDR2 SVGEGT. The CDR3 runs 13 residues. The CDR3 spells CASRGIGTGELFF. As DNA, the CDR3 is TGTGCCAGCAGGGGGATCGGCACCGGGGAGCTGTTTTTT.